This T cell receptor (beta chain) was recovered during a study of blood T cell repertoires in COVID-19. Some clones are missing from TCRdb's copy, which holds only in-frame ones; the method was immunoSEQ multiplex PCR. The table shows more than 150,000 clones, with more than 75% occurring only once. V lost 3 bases to trimming and J lost 2 bases, with 16 bases between them. Germline loops: CDR1 SGHAT, CDR2 FQNNGV. CDR3 size: 17 residues. V and J are TRBV11-2 and TRBJ2-2, with D possibly TRBD1 on 6 matching bases. The sequence came from a man in his forties with active or convalescent COVID-19. Sample: peripheral blood. CDR3: CASSFSGGRTNTGELFF. The CDR3 nucleotides read TGTGCCAGCAGCTTTAGTGGGGGCAGGACCAACACCGGGGAGCTGTTTTTT.